The clone carrying this T cell receptor (beta chain) was seen only a few times. Its antigen remains unknown. This specimen belongs to a study of T cells in tuberculosis. Study outcomes and limitations: Shorter CDR3-alpha in active tuberculosis partly drove smaller distances.

Sample time point: new active TB diagnosis, blood taken before or within 7 days of starting treatment. On average about 100,000 T cells per donor were immunosequenced. The germline V gene has CDR1 MGHRA and CDR2 YSYEKL. V lost 2 bases to trimming and J lost 6 bases; unmatched junction nucleotides: 10. This CDR3 has 16 residues. The table came from immunoSEQ multiplex PCR; TCRdb's copy has only in-frame clones and leaves some out. In the table there are 30,000 to 40,000 clones, 93% of which are singletons. The sequencing here drew on PBMCs, taken at tuberculosis diagnosis. This TCR derives from an adult with tuberculosis. V is TRBV4-1 and J is TRBJ1-2, with TRBD1 matching 9 bases. CDR3: CASSQFTGTGKHGYTF. The CDR3 DNA reads as TGCGCCAGCAGCCAATTTACCGGGACAGGGAAGCATGGCTACACCTTC.